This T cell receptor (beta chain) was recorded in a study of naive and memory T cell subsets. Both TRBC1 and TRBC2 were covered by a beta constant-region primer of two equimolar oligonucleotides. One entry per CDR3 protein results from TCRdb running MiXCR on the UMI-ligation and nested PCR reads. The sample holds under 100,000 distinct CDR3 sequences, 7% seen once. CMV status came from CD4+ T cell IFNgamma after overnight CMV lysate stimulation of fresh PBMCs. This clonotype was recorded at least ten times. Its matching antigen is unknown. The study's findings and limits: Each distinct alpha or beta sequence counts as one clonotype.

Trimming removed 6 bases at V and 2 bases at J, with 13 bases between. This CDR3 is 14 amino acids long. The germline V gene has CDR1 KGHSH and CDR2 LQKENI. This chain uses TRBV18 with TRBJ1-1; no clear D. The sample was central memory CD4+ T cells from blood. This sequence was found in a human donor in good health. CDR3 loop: CASSQLQENTEAFF. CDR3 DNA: TGTGCCAGCTCCCAACTCCAGGAAAACACTGAAGCTTTCTTT.